This TCR beta chain was identified in a study of OX40 agonist ivuxolimab in advanced cancers. In terms of the full investigation: Ivuxolimab was a fully human IgG2 agonistic monoclonal antibody targeting the costimulatory receptor OX40 (CD134). The purpose of peripheral TCRbeta sequencing was to test whether ivuxolimab changed TCR sequence diversity and led to clonal T-cell expansion. In the dose-escalation cohort, 75% to 90% of patients were male, and the mean age was roughly 60 years with a range of about 23 to 79. Patients were allowed to have had prior anti-PD-1, anti-PD-L1 or anti-CTLA-4 therapy, and 40% of the dose-escalation patients had been treated with checkpoint inhibitors. Partial responses were achieved by three dose-escalation patients, of whom one had hepatocellular carcinoma and two had cutaneous melanoma. Intravenous ivuxolimab was administered to patients every 2 weeks at six dose levels: 0.01, 0.1, 0.3, 1.5, 3 and 10 mg/kg. Of the roughly 54 patients in dose escalation, about 19 had hepatocellular carcinoma, roughly 15 had melanoma, 9 had renal cell carcinoma and 9 had head and neck cancer. The paper reports the monotherapy dose-escalation portion (N = 52 patients) of the phase I ivuxolimab trial.

Patients with autoimmune disease history or receiving systemic immunosuppression were excluded from the trial. In every dose cohort, peripheral blood was drawn for TCR sequencing at baseline, cycle 4 day 1, and cycle 7 day 1. The samples were drawn from a first-in-human, open-label, multicenter phase I dose-escalation trial of ivuxolimab. Adults with locally advanced or metastatic head and neck squamous cell, hepatocellular, melanoma or renal cell carcinoma were enrolled in the trial. Before TCR sequencing, CD4+ T cells and CD8+ T cells from peripheral blood were sorted into separate populations. The germline V gene specifies SGHAT as CDR1 and FQNNGV as CDR2. Between the V and J ends, shortened by 5 bases and 2 bases respectively, the junction contains 22 bases. The CDR3 has 19 amino acids, counting the end cysteine and phenylalanine. Only the CDR3 region is kept as DNA, spanning 57 bases read in frame from base 1.

For sequencing of the TCRbeta CDR3 region, genomic DNA was extracted from the sorted cells. TCRbeta CDR3 regions were sequenced using the immunoSEQ Assay. The table comes from immuneACCESS by way of TCRdb, which keeps in-frame sequences with V and J called. Part of the clones is missing from these tables; in studies checked, under half for an unresolved V gene and the rest for unknown reasons. Counted in this sample were roughly 22,000 clones; about 90% of them appeared once. 29% of the sample is in the top ten clones. To note about this clone: The antigen this receptor binds is unknown. Nothing much larger sits one base from this clone, and base qualities are not available.

Study-level results and caveats: Low levels of normalized T-cell clonal expansion were also seen in some patients who did not respond. In the 0.1-3.0 mg/kg groups, partial responders had among the lowest normalized peripheral clonal expansion, particularly in CD8+ T cells. At doses from 0.1 to 3.0 mg/kg, clonal expansion was seen in both CD4+ and CD8+ blood T cells between baseline and week 6. After ivuxolimab, more expanded clones were found on average in CD8+ T cells than in CD4+ T cells. The antigen specificity of the peripheral T cells that underwent clonal expansion was not determined.

The input for sequencing was CD4+ or CD8+ T cells sorted from blood, taken in a trial of the OX40 agonist ivuxolimab. This clonotype was obtained from an adult with an advanced solid tumor such as melanoma, head and neck, liver or kidney cancer. The rearranged chain carries TRBV11-2 and TRBJ2-6; TRBD1 is a possible D gene, resting on 9 matching bases. At the DNA level, the sequence is TGTGCCAGCAGCCCCGGGGGGGGACAGGGAAGAGCTGGGGCCAACGTCCTGACTTTC. This codes for CASSPGGGQGRAGANVLTF.